This entry lists 32 T cell receptor beta chains sequenced from one sample in a study of cytomegalovirus exposure and HLA in healthy donors. It was with 60 Vbeta and 13 Jbeta primers that the PCR ran. This table comes from immunoSEQ multiplex PCR, and its TCRdb copy is limited to in-frame clones, with some not included. The data contain 95,000 to 100,000 clones, about 74% of them singletons. The sequenced sample was PBMCs. These receptors were collected from a man aged 55 to 69 in good health and CMV-seropositive.

V gene TRBV7-9 combines with J gene TRBJ2-5; 8 bases line up with TRBD1. This CDR3 spans 13 amino acids. Looked up from germline, CDR1 is SEHNR and CDR2 is FQNEAQ (reference sequence). V was clipped by 6 bases and J by 2 bases; unmatched bases: 2. This CDR3 is CASSRDRQETQYF. CDR3 DNA: TGTGCCAGCAGTCGGGACAGGCAAGAGACCCAGTACTTC.

V gene TRBV9 combines with J gene TRBJ2-6; D remains unclear. The CDR3 sequence is 14 residues long. V was clipped by 1 base and J by 3 bases, with 5 bases between them. CDR1 and CDR2 from the germline V gene are SGDLS and YYNGEE. CDR3 nucleotides: TGTGCCAGCAGCGTATTGAGTGGGGCCAACGTCCTGACTTTC. Amino acids: CASSVLSGANVLTF.

This clone was counted once. The chain couples TRBV6-5 to TRBJ2-1; 8 bases are a match to TRBD2. Per the germline V gene, CDR1 is MNHEY and CDR2 is SVGAGI. The CDR3 covers 16 residues. Trimming cost V 0 bases and J 8 bases; bases outside gene matches: 9. As DNA, the CDR3 is TGTGCCAGCAGTTACTCGAGGCTAGCGGGCCCCCATGAGCAGTTCTTC. Translation: CASSYSRLAGPHEQFF.

The chain joins TRBV27 to TRBJ2-5; TRBD1 aligns across 9 bases. The end of the DNA fits TRBJ2-7 better, so the J call may be wrong. The CDR3 is 15 residues long. Germline V gene sequence: CDR1 MNHEY, CDR2 SMNVEV (reference sequence). The CDR3 DNA reads TGTGCCAGCAGTAAAAAACAGGGGGCTCGCTACGAGCAGTACTTC. The encoded protein is CASSKKQGARYEQYF.

This chain links TRBV7-9 with TRBJ1-2; a weak D match, TRBD1 (6 bases). The CDR3 contains 13 residues. V lost 7 bases to trimming and J lost 3 bases, with 12 bases between them. Per germline, CDR1 SEHNR and CDR2 FQNEAQ (reference sequence). In DNA form, the CDR3 reads TGTGCCAGCAACAAAGCAGGGGACTATGGCTACACCTTC. Residues: CASNKAGDYGYTF.

This clone was observed a single time. The rearrangement links TRBV5-4 to TRBJ2-2, with 8 bases that match TRBD1. The CDR3 covers 18 residues. V gave up 4 bases and J gave up 0 bases; unmatched junction bases: 11. Germline V gene lookup returns CDR1 SGHNT and CDR2 YYREEE (reference sequence). The CDR3 loop is CASSGPGQAFANTGELFF. The DNA of the CDR3 is TGTGCCAGCAGCGGACCGGGACAGGCTTTCGCGAACACCGGGGAGCTGTTTTTT.

The V call is TRBV19, the J call TRBJ2-1; D not certain. The CDR3 consists of 14 residues. Trimming stripped 5 bases from V and 3 bases from J, with 11 bases between. Germline assignment: CDR1 LNHDA and CDR2 SQIVND (reference sequence). The CDR3 spells CASSPPEFYNEQFF. CDR3 sequence (DNA): TGTGCCAGTAGTCCTCCCGAGTTCTACAATGAGCAGTTCTTC.

The chain is built from TRBV28 and TRBJ1-5, with 9 bases fitting TRBD1. Germline loops: CDR1 MDHEN, CDR2 SYDVKM. This CDR3 has 18 residues. The V gene end was trimmed by 5 bases and the J gene end by 0 bases; junction bases not matched to a gene: 11. The DNA of the CDR3 is TGTGCCAGCAGTGGACCGGGACAGGGTGTCTATAGCAATCAGCCCCAGCATTTT. Amino acid sequence: CASSGPGQGVYSNQPQHF.

The chain has TRBV29-1 and TRBJ2-7; tentative D call: TRBD2 (6 bases). Germline-derived CDR1 and CDR2 are SQVTM and ANQGSEA. Trimming stripped 4 bases from V and 5 bases from J, with 12 bases between. The CDR3 extends over 12 amino acids. CDR3: CSVAGVWDEQYF. The DNA of the CDR3 is TGCAGCGTTGCGGGAGTTTGGGACGAGCAGTACTTC.

The genes are TRBV6-1 and TRBJ1-5; D uncertain. V gave up 6 bases and J gave up 4 bases, with 13 bases separating them. CDR1 is MNHNS, CDR2 SASEGT, per germline. The CDR3 runs to 14 residues. The CDR3 here is CASRPGRKNQPQHF. The CDR3 bases are TGTGCCAGCAGACCGGGGAGGAAGAATCAGCCCCAGCATTTT.

V is TRBV19 and J is TRBJ2-3; TRBD1 matches at 7 bases. CDR3 length equals 15 residues. The germline CDR1 and CDR2 sequences are LNHDA and SQIVND (reference sequence). V trimming: 5 bases; J trimming: 4 bases; junction bases outside the gene matches: 9. CDR3: CASSGQGVRPDTQYF. The CDR3 DNA reads TGTGCCAGTAGTGGGCAGGGGGTTCGTCCAGATACGCAGTATTTT.

In DNA form, the CDR3 reads TGTGCCAGCAGTGGTCTGGGGGCTAAAACTGAAGCTTTCTTT. This gives the protein CASSGLGAKTEAFF. V gene TRBV2 combines with J gene TRBJ1-1; a weak D match, TRBD1 (6 bases). The CDR3 is made up of 14 amino acids. Germline V gives CDR1 SNHLY, CDR2 FYNNEI. Trimming stripped 4 bases from V and 5 bases from J, with 14 bases between.

This rearrangement joins TRBV29-1 to TRBJ2-2; 11 bases are a match to TRBD1. V was clipped by 6 bases and J by 5 bases; unmatched bases: 5. The CDR3 runs 14 residues. Germline V gene data show CDR1 as SQVTM and CDR2 as ANQGSEA. The CDR3 sequence: CSVQDRGQTGELFF. The CDR3 DNA follows: TGCAGCGTCCAGGACAGGGGGCAAACCGGGGAGCTGTTTTTT.

This clone was seen a few times. One end of the junction varies from germline; a read error may be responsible. The V gene is TRBV4-2, the J gene TRBJ2-3; possibly TRBD1 for D (5 bases). The CDR3 has 17 amino acids. The germline V gene has CDR1 LGHNA and CDR2 YNFKEQ. CDR3 loop: CASSQETKGRSTDTQYF. CDR3 sequence (DNA): TGTGCCAGCAGTCAAGAGACCAAGGGGCGTAGCACAGATACGCAGTATTTT.

The CDR3 sequence is CSARRGQGYNEQFF. For the CDR3, the DNA is TGCAGCGCCCGAAGGGGACAGGGGTACAATGAGCAGTTCTTC. This chain joins TRBV29-1 and TRBJ2-1; 10 nucleotides match TRBD1. V shed 7 bases, J shed 4 bases, and the junction held 7 bases outside the gene matches. In germline, CDR1 is SQVTM, CDR2 ANQGSEA. The CDR3 is made up of 14 amino acids.

V gene TRBV30 combines with J gene TRBJ2-5, with 8 bases identical to TRBD2. The J call may be wrong; the DNA end is better matched by TRBJ2-7. Per the germline V gene, CDR1 is GTSNPN and CDR2 is SVGIG (reference sequence). The CDR3 runs 12 residues. The CDR3 DNA is TGTGCCTGGGGGACTAGAAGTTACGAGCAGTACTTC. This translates into CAWGTRSYEQYF.

V and J are TRBV9 and TRBJ2-5; D is uncertain. Looked up from germline, CDR1 is SGDLS and CDR2 is YYNGEE. The CDR3 totals 13 residues. V was pared by 3 bases and J by 4 bases, with 10 bases between. The CDR3 here is CASSGTGRETQYF. DNA of the CDR3: TGTGCCAGCAGCGGTACGGGTCGAGAGACCCAGTACTTC.

The chain is built from TRBV5-1 and TRBJ1-5, with TRBD1 as a possible D gene (5 bases). V was shortened by 0 bases and J by 5 bases, with 12 bases between the two germline ends. Germline CDR1 is SGHRS and CDR2 is YFSETQ. The CDR3 contains 15 residues. The CDR3 DNA follows: TGCGCCAGCAGCTTGGATGGCCAGGGATATCAGCCCCAGCATTTT. Translated: CASSLDGQGYQPQHF. Drawing the rest from reference TRBV5-1 and TRBJ1-5, the complete variable domain is KAGVTQTPRYLIKTRGQQVTLSCSPISGHRSVSWYQQTPGQGLQFLFEYFSETQRNKGNFPGRFSGRQFSNSRSEMNVSTLELGDSALYLCASSLDGQGYQPQHFGDGTRLSIL.

The chain recombines TRBV19 with TRBJ1-2, with 12 nucleotides matching TRBD1. This CDR3 comprises 17 residues. Germline V gives CDR1 LNHDA, CDR2 SQIVND (reference sequence). V dropped 3 bases and J dropped 4; count of bases not matched to a gene: 9. In nucleotides, the CDR3 is TGTGCCAGTAGTATGACGACACTGGGACAGGGGGCCTATGGCTACACCTTC. Protein: CASSMTTLGQGAYGYTF. Using reference TRBV19 and TRBJ1-2 for the parts outside the CDR3, the full variable domain is DGGITQSPKYLFRKEGQNVTLSCEQNLNHDAMYWYRQDPGQGLRLIYYSQIVNDFQKGDIAEGYSVSREKKESFPLTVTSAQKNPTAFYLCASSMTTLGQGAYGYTFGSGTRLTVV.

The genes are TRBV2 and TRBJ2-7; D unresolved. From germline, CDR1 is SNHLY and CDR2 FYNNEI. This CDR3 is built from 14 residues. The V end lost 1 base, the J end lost 2 bases, and 9 bases lay between the germline ends. CDR3 residues: CASSEDRLAYEQYF. For the CDR3, the DNA is TGTGCCAGCAGTGAAGATCGACTCGCCTACGAGCAGTACTTC.

This rearrangement joins TRBV7-9 to TRBJ1-4; D is possibly TRBD1 (6 bases). Germline V lookup: CDR1 SEHNR, CDR2 FQNEAQ (reference sequence). CDR3 length: 15 amino acids. Trimming cost V 6 bases and J 0 bases, with 11 bases left between them. The chain's CDR3 is CASSPQGATNEKLFF. CDR3 in DNA: TGTGCCAGCAGTCCACAGGGTGCAACTAATGAAAAACTGTTTTTT. Complete variable domain (other parts from reference TRBV7-9 and TRBJ1-4): DTGVSQNPRHKITKRGQNVTFRCDPISEHNRLYWYRQTLGQGPEFLTYFQNEAQLEKSRLLSDRFSAERPKGSFSTLEIQRTEQGDSAMYLCASSPQGATNEKLFFGSGTQLSVL.

With respect to this clone: The junction departs from the called germline gene at one end, perhaps through a read error. The same CDR3 can be traced to other DNA sequences in this sample. The J gene is TRBJ2-5, the V gene TRBV9; 7 bases match TRBD1. This CDR3 has 18 residues. Germline assignment: CDR1 SGDLS and CDR2 YYNGEE. The CDR3 is CASSVGIRDRPYQETQYF. The CDR3 nucleotides read TGTGCCAGCAGTGTAGGTATACGGGACAGACCGTACCAAGAGACCCAGTACTTC.

The chain couples TRBV28 to TRBJ2-3; D gene uncertain. CDR3 length: 17 residues. CDR1 and CDR2 from the germline V gene are MDHEN and SYDVKM. V was clipped by 3 bases and J by 0 bases, with 16 bases between them. The CDR3, as DNA: TGTGCCAGCAGTTTTCCCCCCCTGTCCCTTAGCACAGATACGCAGTATTTT. Encoded protein: CASSFPPLSLSTDTQYF.

This clone is a singleton in its sample. The rearrangement joins TRBV27 to TRBJ1-6; 8 bases align to TRBD1. The CDR3 runs to 14 residues. With V trimmed by 6 bases and J by 7 bases, 5 bases remained unmatched. Germline V gene data show CDR1 as MNHEY and CDR2 as SMNVEV (reference sequence). For the CDR3, the DNA is TGTGCCAGCAGCTCCCAGGGGGCGAATTCACCCCTCCACTTT. Translated: CASSSQGANSPLHF.

This rearrangement joins TRBV2 to TRBJ2-5, with 8 bases fitting TRBD1. The CDR3 sequence is 15 residues long. Trimming cost V 5 bases and J 1 base; bases outside gene matches: 6. CDR1 and CDR2 (germline): SNHLY, FYNNEI. CDR3 loop: CASSLQGGSQETQYF. CDR3 in DNA: TGTGCCAGCAGTCTACAGGGGGGATCCCAAGAGACCCAGTACTTC.

The chain carries TRBV4-2 and TRBJ1-6, with D unresolved. The V gene's germline CDR1 is LGHNA and CDR2 YNFKEQ. Between the trimmed V and J ends, which lost 0 bases and 4 bases, there was a span of 28 bases. The CDR3 has 22 amino acids. Here the CDR3 reads CASSQDKYRGFADEGYNSPLHF. CDR3 in DNA: TGTGCCAGCAGCCAAGATAAGTACCGCGGGTTTGCGGACGAGGGATATAATTCACCCCTCCACTTT.

The chain carries TRBV14 and TRBJ1-2; D perhaps matches TRBD1 (5 bases). This CDR3 contains 11 residues. Per germline, CDR1 SGHDN and CDR2 FVKESK. Trimming removed 3 bases at V and 8 bases at J, with 7 bases between. The CDR3 region has the DNA TGTGCCAGCAGCCATCAGGGCGGCTACACCTTC. Encoded protein: CASSHQGGYTF.

V is TRBV11-3 and J is TRBJ2-7; 7 nucleotides match TRBD2. Germline assignment: CDR1 SGHNT and CDR2 YENEEA. The CDR3 is 12 residues long. J was trimmed by 4 bases and V by 5 bases; bases with no gene match: 2. CDR3 protein: CASSRAGYEQYF. The CDR3 bases are TGTGCCAGCAGCCGAGCGGGGTACGAGCAGTACTTC.

The CDR3 loop reads CASSLRNEKLFF. In DNA form, the CDR3 reads TGTGCCAGCAGTTTGAGGAATGAAAAACTGTTTTTT. V is TRBV28 and J is TRBJ1-4; D remains unclear. V lost 3 bases and J 5 bases, leaving 4 bases between the germline ends. CDR1 is MDHEN, CDR2 SYDVKM, per germline. The CDR3 is made up of 12 amino acids.

This rearrangement joins TRBV6-1 to TRBJ1-5; TRBD1 might be the D (5 bases). This CDR3 is 13 amino acids long. V gave up 4 bases and J gave up 6 bases, with 10 bases separating them. Germline CDR1 reads MNHNS; CDR2 reads SASEGT. The CDR3 nucleotides read TGTGCCAGCAGTGCCCAGGGAACTCAGCCCCAGCATTTT. It encodes CASSAQGTQPQHF.

The chain carries TRBV5-6 and TRBJ2-3, with 9 positions matching TRBD2. The CDR3 loop spans 14 amino acids. Germline CDR1 SGHDT, CDR2 YYEEEE. Unmatched junction bases numbered 1, after V lost 1 base and J lost 4 bases. The CDR3 nucleotides read TGTGCCAGCAGCTTGTTAGCGGGGGCAGATACGCAGTATTTT. The encoded protein is CASSLLAGADTQYF.

This clone was detected only once. DNA for the CDR3: TGTGCCAGCAGTTACGCTACGGGATCGAATACGCAGTATTTT. It codes for CASSYATGSNTQYF. The chain carries TRBV6-6 and TRBJ2-3; D might be TRBD2 (5 bases). Per germline, CDR1 MNHNY and CDR2 SVGAGI (reference sequence). The germline V and J ends were trimmed by 2 bases and 7 bases, with 13 bases remaining between them. The CDR3 length is 14 residues.